This is a list of T cell receptor beta chains from one sample in a study of blood T cell repertoires in COVID-19. Clones were read by immunoSEQ multiplex PCR, and TCRdb kept only the in-frame ones, dropping some. The sample lists about 71,000 clones; about 80% were seen once. Sequencing was done on a sample of peripheral blood. The receptor set was obtained from a man in his 70s with acute or convalescent COVID-19. CDR3s include the opening cysteine and the closing phenylalanine or tryptophan. The order of the fields is D gene, J gene, V gene, clone size, CDR3 DNA, CDR3 protein. D genes are given only for firm matches. Some rows mark clone size as missing; the rest say once, few, many or name a class of expanded clone.

-,TRBJ2-1,TRBV19,-,TGTGCCAGTAGTTTTATTAGGTCTAGCTTTAACAATGAGCAGTTCTTC,CASSFIRSSFNNEQFF
-,TRBJ2-3,TRBV5-4,-,TGTGCCAGCAGCCCCGGCGGAAGGGGAAGTACGCAGTATTTT,CASSPGGRGSTQYF
TRBD2,TRBJ2-1,TRBV7-2,few,TGTGCCTCCCTCTTGGCTAGCGGGAGACCGAATGAGCAGTTCTTC,CASLLASGRPNEQFF
TRBD2,TRBJ2-7,TRBV20-1,-,TGCAGTGGGGGACTAGAGCACGAGCAGTACTTC,CSGGLEHEQYF
-,TRBJ2-1,TRBV14,-,TGTGCCAGCAGCCAACTCGGACAAACCTACAATGAGCAGTTCTTC,CASSQLGQTYNEQFF
-,TRBJ2-6,TRBV29-1,-,TGCAGCGGACAGGAGCCTGGGGCCAACGTCCTGACTTTC,CSGQEPGANVLTF
-,TRBJ1-6,TRBV7-6,few,TGTGCCAGCAGCTTAGAACCGGGGGGCGGTTCACCCCTCCACTTT,CASSLEPGGGSPLHF
-,TRBJ2-1,TRBV21-1,-,TGTGCCAGCAGCAAAGAGGCGGGAACCCACAATGAGCAGTTCTTC,CASSKEAGTHNEQFF
-,TRBJ2-5,TRBV9,-,TGTGCCAGCAGCGTAGGAGGCACCCGGCGGGAGACCCAGTACTTC,CASSVGGTRRETQYF
TRBD1,TRBJ2-1,TRBV19,many,TGTGCCAGTAGTTTGACAGGGGGACCCTACAATGAGCAGTTCTTC,CASSLTGGPYNEQFF
TRBD2,TRBJ2-1,TRBV5-5,few,TGTGCCAGCAGCCCCACTAGCGGGATTTTCGATGAGCAGTTCTTC,CASSPTSGIFDEQFF
-,TRBJ1-2,TRBV30,-,TGTGCCTGGACCGTCGCGGTCCGGGATGGCTACACCTTC,CAWTVAVRDGYTF
-,TRBJ1-1,TRBV9,-,TGTGCCAGCAGCGTAGTAAAGGGAGGGAACACTGAAGCTTTCTTT,CASSVVKGGNTEAFF
-,TRBJ1-5,TRBV5-1,-,TGCGCCAGCAGCTTGGAGGGGGTTACAAGTCAGCCCCAGCATTTT,CASSLEGVTSQPQHF
TRBD1,TRBJ1-2,TRBV18,-,TGTGCCAGCTCAACAGGACAGGGAACGTTGGTGATCGGCTACACCTTC,CASSTGQGTLVIGYTF
TRBD2,TRBJ2-7,TRBV10-3,-,TGTGCCACCCGGACTAGCGGGAGCACCTACGAGCAGTACTTC,CATRTSGSTYEQYF
-,TRBJ2-3,TRBV7-9,-,TGTGCCAGCAGCTTCTCCAGTAGCACAGATACGCAGTATTTT,CASSFSSSTDTQYF